A single sample gave rise to the 24 T cell receptor beta chains below, sequenced in a study of PD-L1 blockade in urothelial cancer. The repertoire was sequenced with immunoSEQ multiplex PCR; TCRdb's copy has only in-frame clones and lacks some. The table includes 90,000 to 120,000 clones, 70% to 85% detected once. This specimen was PBMCs, taken around atezolizumab (anti-PD-L1) treatment. All receptors come from a man between 50 and 59 years old with urothelial cancer.

This chain links TRBV6-4 with TRBJ1-2, with TRBD1 as a possible D gene (6 bases). The CDR3 sequence is 13 residues long. Looked up from germline, CDR1 is MRHNA and CDR2 is SNTAGT. The ends were cut back, 5 bases at V and 5 bases at J, with 12 bases in the middle. DNA of the CDR3: TGTGCCAGCAGTTACAGGGAAGGGTATGGCTACACCTTC. It translates to CASSYREGYGYTF.

The V call is TRBV7-8, the J call TRBJ2-6; D is undetermined. Germline lookup yields CDR1 SGHVS and CDR2 FQNEAQ. The CDR3 loop spans 13 amino acids. V was pared by 1 base and J by 11 bases, with 9 bases between. CDR3 loop: CASSLVQFDVLTF. Here the CDR3 DNA reads TGTGCCAGCAGCTTAGTACAGTTCGACGTCCTGACTTTC.

This chain joins TRBV28 and TRBJ2-7; TRBD2 matches 7 bases. Germline loops: CDR1 MDHEN, CDR2 SYDVKM. The CDR3 extends over 15 amino acids. Trimming cost V 5 bases and J 2 bases; bases outside gene matches: 9. The CDR3 bases are TGTGCCAGCAGTGCCCTAGGGGCGGGAGCCTACGAGCAGTACTTC. Amino acid sequence: CASSALGAGAYEQYF.

The chain carries TRBV2 and TRBJ2-2; TRBD1 aligns across 9 bases. The V and J ends lost 6 bases and 13 bases, in that order; junction bases with no gene match: 12. Germline assignment: CDR1 SNHLY and CDR2 FYNNEI. This CDR3 has 14 amino acids. The CDR3 sequence: CASSAGLVGQGLFF. In nucleotides, the CDR3 is TGTGCCAGCAGCGCCGGCTTGGTGGGACAGGGGCTGTTTTTT.

The chain recombines TRBV4-1 with TRBJ2-1; possibly TRBD1 for D (5 bases). The CDR3 is 18 amino acids. Per germline, CDR1 MGHRA and CDR2 YSYEKL. The ends were cut back, 5 bases at V and 6 bases at J, with 26 bases in the middle. The CDR3 region has the DNA TGCGCCAGCAGCTTTGGACCCACCACTGGGGCCCTTTCCAATGAGCAGTTCTTC. Translated, it gives CASSFGPTTGALSNEQFF.

This chain joins TRBV7-2 and TRBJ1-2, with D possibly TRBD1 on 6 matching bases. The germline CDR1 and CDR2 sequences are SGHTA and FQGNSA. CDR3 length: 16 residues. V was clipped by 3 bases and J by 5 bases, with 19 bases between them. The CDR3 bases are TGTGCCAGCAGCTTCAACACCGGGGGGACACCTTATGGCTACACCTTC. It specifies CASSFNTGGTPYGYTF.

Regarding this clone: Sequence at one end of the junction differs from germline and may be a read error. The chain combines TRBV9 with TRBJ2-7, with D unclear. The CDR3 length is 13 residues. The germline CDR1 and CDR2 sequences are SGDLS and YYNGEE. CDR3 sequence: CASSVVPGYGQYF. The CDR3 DNA reads as TGTGCCAGCAGCGTAGTCCCGGGTTACGGGCAGTACTTC.

The chain combines TRBV28 with TRBJ2-7, with 7 positions matching TRBD2. The length of the CDR3 is 16 residues. J gave up 7 bases and V 3 bases, and 15 bases lay outside the gene matches. Looked up from germline, CDR1 is MDHEN and CDR2 is SYDVKM. The CDR3 sequence: CASSFPQRDYTVEQYF. In DNA form, the CDR3 reads TGTGCCAGCAGTTTCCCTCAACGGGACTACACCGTAGAGCAGTACTTC. The full variable domain, rest sourced from reference TRBV28 and TRBJ2-7, is DVKVTQSSRYLVKRTGEKVFLECVQDMDHENMFWYRQDPGLGLRLIYFSYDVKMKEKGDIPEGYSVSREKKERFSLILESASTNQTSMYLCASSFPQRDYTVEQYFGPGTRLTVT.

The rearrangement joins TRBV4-2 to TRBJ1-4; weak D call: TRBD1 (5 bases). CDR1 is LGHNA, CDR2 YNFKEQ, per germline. The length of the CDR3 is 15 residues. Trimming left V 0 bases short and J 8 bases short, with 13 bases between. CDR3 protein: CASSQEGNQGEKLFF. CDR3 DNA sequence: TGTGCCAGCAGCCAAGAGGGAAATCAGGGAGAAAAACTGTTTTTT.

The V call is TRBV5-1, the J call TRBJ2-1, with a weak D call TRBD2 (6 bases). Germline assignment: CDR1 SGHRS and CDR2 YFSETQ. The germline V and J ends were trimmed by 4 bases and 6 bases, with 20 bases remaining between them. The length of the CDR3 is 16 residues. CDR3 region: CASSGGSGLEGNEQFF. In DNA form, the CDR3 reads TGCGCCAGCAGCGGTGGGTCAGGGCTGGAGGGCAATGAGCAGTTCTTC.

In this sample, this clone turned up a few times. The chain combines TRBV28 with TRBJ1-2, with D tentatively TRBD1 (5 bases). Between the trimmed V and J ends, which lost 5 bases and 8 bases, there was a span of 27 bases. CDR1 MDHEN and CDR2 SYDVKM come from the germline V gene. This CDR3 has 17 residues. The CDR3 loop reads CASSPPRRHHQTGGYTF. CDR3 bases: TGTGCCAGCAGTCCCCCCCGAAGACACCACCAAACAGGAGGCTACACCTTC.

The rearrangement links TRBV5-1 to TRBJ1-6; 8 bases are shared with TRBD1. The CDR3 spans 17 residues. The V and J ends lost 4 bases and 6 bases, in that order; junction bases with no gene match: 12. CDR1 is SGHRS, CDR2 YFSETQ, per germline. The CDR3 nucleotides read TGCGCCAGCAGCCCAGCGCGACAGGGGACCCTTAATTCACCCCTCCACTTT. Encoded protein: CASSPARQGTLNSPLHF.

This clone has only a few counts. The CDR3: CASSLRDKGSSPLHF. Written as DNA, the CDR3 is TGTGCCAGCTCACTCCGGGACAAGGGGTCCTCACCCCTCCACTTT. The V call is TRBV18, the J call TRBJ1-6, with D tentatively TRBD1 (6 bases). CDR3 length: 15 amino acids. Trimming removed 4 bases from V and 10 bases from J, with 17 bases in between. The germline V gene encodes CDR1 KGHSH and CDR2 LQKENI.

The genes are TRBV5-1 and TRBJ2-1, with 7 positions matching TRBD2. The CDR3 sequence is 13 residues long. Germline values: CDR1 SGHRS, CDR2 YFSETQ. Trimming at V came to 4 bases and at J to 5 bases, leaving 3 bases not matched to a gene. The CDR3: CASSGLVNNEQFF. The DNA of the CDR3 is TGCGCCAGCAGCGGACTAGTTAACAATGAGCAGTTCTTC. Full variable domain (remainder filled in from reference TRBV5-1 and TRBJ2-1): KAGVTQTPRYLIKTRGQQVTLSCSPISGHRSVSWYQQTPGQGLQFLFEYFSETQRNKGNFPGRFSGRQFSNSRSEMNVSTLELGDSALYLCASSGLVNNEQFFGPGTRLTVL.

The chain's CDR3 is CASRPRGNSPLHF. DNA for the CDR3: TGTGCCAGCAGGCCTCGGGGAAATTCACCCCTCCACTTT. J is TRBJ1-6 and V is TRBV5-4; no clear D. This CDR3 has 13 residues. Germline-derived CDR1 and CDR2 are SGHNT and YYREEE (reference sequence). The V end was cut by 5 bases, the J end by 7 bases, with 10 bases between.

The CDR3 region has the DNA TGTGCCAGCAGTGAAGCCTCGAGCAGGGTGGGAAATGAGCAGTTCTTC. Its protein is CASSEASSRVGNEQFF. The chain has TRBV6-1 and TRBJ2-1; D perhaps matches TRBD1 (5 bases). Trimming took off 0 bases at V and 7 bases at J, with 16 bases between the two ends. Per germline, CDR1 MNHNS and CDR2 SASEGT. The CDR3 loop spans 16 amino acids.

The chain carries TRBV7-6 and TRBJ2-1; 7 nucleotides match TRBD1. After removal of 5 bases from V and 7 bases from J, the junction contained 17 bases not matched to a gene. Germline V gives CDR1 SGHVS, CDR2 FNYEAQ. This CDR3 has 17 residues. The CDR3 reads CASSPPLKVTGSNEQFF. The CDR3 DNA is TGTGCCAGCAGCCCTCCCCTTAAAGTGACAGGGTCGAATGAGCAGTTCTTC.

The CDR3 sequence: CASSIGSSGIYNEQFF. The CDR3 nucleotides are TGTGCCAGCAGCATTGGCTCTAGCGGGATATACAATGAGCAGTTCTTC. The chain couples TRBV5-4 to TRBJ2-1; TRBD2 matches at 9 bases. Germline loops: CDR1 SGHNT, CDR2 YYREEE (reference sequence). J was trimmed by 4 bases and V by 4 bases; bases with no gene match: 9. The CDR3 runs to 16 residues.

The V call is TRBV28, the J call TRBJ2-1; 11 nucleotides match TRBD2. The CDR3 sequence is 15 residues long. The germline CDR1 and CDR2 sequences are MDHEN and SYDVKM. The ends lost 2 bases at V and 7 bases at J; junction bases unmatched: 4. The CDR3 here is CASSLGSSGRNEQFF. CDR3 nucleotide sequence: TGTGCCAGCAGTTTAGGGTCTAGCGGGAGGAATGAGCAGTTCTTC.

The sample holds one count of this clone. This chain links TRBV7-9 with TRBJ2-2, with 11 nucleotides matching TRBD2. Losses at the gene ends were 5 bases for V and 4 bases for J; bases not matched to a gene: 6. The CDR3 length is 16 residues. CDR1 and CDR2 from the germline V gene are SEHNR and FQNEAQ (reference sequence). The CDR3 nucleotides are TGTGCCAGCAGCCCAAGTGGGACTAGCGGCACCGGGGAGCTGTTTTTT. Translating gives CASSPSGTSGTGELFF.

This chain connects TRBV6-5 to TRBJ1-1; the match to TRBD1 covers 9 bases. The CDR3 is made up of 14 amino acids. In germline, CDR1 is MNHEY, CDR2 SVGAGI. After removal of 6 bases from V and 2 bases from J, the junction contained 4 bases not matched to a gene. CDR3 coding DNA: TGTGCCAGCAGAAGGGGACAGGGTAACACTGAAGCTTTCTTT. This codes for CASRRGQGNTEAFF.

This chain connects TRBV4-2 to TRBJ2-5, with D perhaps matching TRBD2 (7 bases). Per the germline V gene, CDR1 is LGHNA and CDR2 is YNFKEQ. This CDR3 is built from 17 residues. The ends were cut back, 0 bases at V and 7 bases at J, with 21 bases in the middle. The CDR3 DNA reads TGTGCCAGCAGCCAAGATGGGACTACCTCTAGAGGGGGGACCCAGTACTTC. Amino acids: CASSQDGTTSRGGTQYF.

The rearrangement uses TRBV5-1 and TRBJ2-3, with 7 nucleotides matching TRBD2. There are 16 residues in the CDR3. V was clipped by 0 bases and J by 3 bases; unmatched bases: 7. The germline V gene has CDR1 SGHRS and CDR2 YFSETQ. The chain's CDR3 is CASSLGPGGHTDTQYF. In DNA form, the CDR3 reads TGCGCCAGCAGCTTGGGACCGGGAGGTCATACAGATACGCAGTATTTT.

This clone was found a few times. This sequence joins TRBV5-4 and TRBJ2-3, with D hard to call. In germline, CDR1 is SGHNT, CDR2 YYREEE (reference sequence). The CDR3 has 13 residues. V was cut by 6 bases and J by 1 base, with 9 bases left in between. The CDR3 is CASTFPGTDTQYF. The CDR3 bases are TGTGCCAGCACCTTCCCCGGCACAGATACGCAGTATTTT.